The 28 T cell receptor beta chains listed next were all sequenced from one sample in a study of molecular identifiers for immune sequencing clone quantification. TCRdb called the PCR reads again in MiXCR, with one record for every CDR3 protein. The sample gives about 640,000 distinct CDR3 sequences, roughly 21% of which show up once; roughly 0.9% is in the top ten. Sequenced: naive CD8+ T cells from blood, with Jurkat cell RNA spiked in. Subset defined: FACS-sorted CD8+CD4-CCR7+CD45RA+ naive T cells. The receptors here all came from a human donor in good health. Some libraries in this study had Jurkat cell RNA spiked in.

This clonotype was found a few times. This sequence joins TRBV20-1 and TRBJ2-5, with TRBD2 matching 16 bases. The V and J ends lost 6 bases and 2 bases, in that order; junction bases with no gene match: 12. Germline CDR1 DFQATT, CDR2 SNEGSKA (reference sequence). The CDR3 covers 18 residues. The CDR3 protein is CSAVIPGLAGGPQETQYF. Written as DNA, the CDR3 is TGCAGTGCAGTCATCCCGGGACTAGCGGGGGGGCCTCAAGAGACCCAGTACTTC.

As concerns this clonotype: A much larger clone sits a single nucleotide away, making a read error possible. The chain employs TRBV19 and TRBJ2-6; D may be TRBD1 (6 bases). Looked up from germline, CDR1 is LNHDA and CDR2 is SQIVND (reference sequence). The CDR3 has 14 amino acids. The CDR3 coding sequence is TGTGCCAGTAGTATAATGTCAGGGGCCGACGTCCTGACTTTC. The encoded protein is CASSIMSGADVLTF.

This clonotype showed up just a few times. The chain is built from TRBV3-2 and TRBJ2-3; TRBD2 is the table's D call, not checked against the DNA. TRBV3-2 is a pseudogene locus. This CDR3 contains 17 residues. CDR3 sequence: CASSLRPGTRKSDTQYF. The CDR3, as DNA: TGTGCCAGCAGCCTTAGACCCGGGACTAGAAAATCGGATACGCAGTATTTT.

This clonotype was seen ten or more times. The chain employs TRBV29-1 and TRBJ2-3; the D gene is possibly TRBD2 (5 bases). The V and J ends lost 5 bases and 10 bases respectively, with 16 bases between them. Germline CDR1 reads SQVTM; CDR2 reads ANQGSEA. The CDR3 is 12 residues long. The CDR3 loop reads CSVRELEGAQYF. DNA for the CDR3: TGCAGCGTTCGCGAGCTCGAGGGTGCGCAGTATTTT.

This clonotype was found many times. In nucleotides, the CDR3 is TGTGCCAGCAGCTTAGGGGGCGGATCCTACGAGCAGTACTTC. Translated, it gives CASSLGGGSYEQYF. The gene calls are TRBV7-3 and TRBJ2-7; TRBD1 is a possible D gene (6 bases). CDR1 and CDR2 from the germline V gene are SGHTA and FQGTGA. Trimming removed 2 bases at V and 1 base at J, with 9 bases between. The CDR3 has 14 residues.

This clonotype was seen ten or more times. The chain couples TRBV4-3 to TRBJ2-5; D might be TRBD1 (5 bases). The V gene lost 0 bases and the J gene lost 7 bases, with 6 bases spanning the gap. Germline loops: CDR1 LGHNA, CDR2 YSLEER. This CDR3 has 12 amino acids. Here the CDR3 DNA reads TGCGCCAGCAGCCAAGATCAGGGGACCCAGTACTTC. Its protein product is CASSQDQGTQYF.

This clonotype was detected ten times or more. This rearrangement joins TRBV19 to TRBJ2-7; D is ambiguous. The germline V and J ends were trimmed by 8 bases and 6 bases, with 17 bases remaining between them. Germline V gene lookup returns CDR1 LNHDA and CDR2 SQIVND (reference sequence). The CDR3 extends over 13 amino acids. CDR3 loop: CASAVGPSAEQYF. CDR3 DNA sequence: TGTGCCAGTGCCGTGGGCCCATCAGCCGAGCAGTACTTC. Variable domain in full (rest from reference TRBV19 and TRBJ2-7): DGGITQSPKYLFRKEGQNVTLSCEQNLNHDAMYWYRQDPGQGLRLIYYSQIVNDFQKGDIAEGYSVSREKKESFPLTVTSAQKNPTAFYLCASAVGPSAEQYFGPGTRLTVT.

Turning to this clonotype: A single base separates this from a much larger clone, so it may be a read error. The rearrangement links TRBV4-2 to TRBJ2-7; either TRBD1 or TRBD2 may fit D (5 bases each). Germline CDR1 reads LGHNA; CDR2 reads YNFKEQ. This CDR3 contains 14 residues. The ends were cut back, 1 base at V and 2 bases at J, with 9 bases in the middle. Written as DNA, the CDR3 is TGTGCCAGCAGCCAAGGGGGACCTGCCTACGAGCAGTACTTC. It yields the protein CASSQGGPAYEQYF.

This clonotype was observed many times. The chain recombines TRBV6-2 or TRBV6-3 with TRBJ2-7; 9 bases line up with TRBD1. CDR1 and CDR2 from the germline V gene are MNHEY and SVGEGT. The CDR3 spans 13 residues. V lost 7 bases to trimming and J lost 5 bases; unmatched junction nucleotides: 6. CDR3 nucleotides: TGTGCCAGCAACCCGGACAGGGGAAACGAGCAGTACTTC. It codes for CASNPDRGNEQYF.

In this sample, this clonotype turned up many times. The chain recombines TRBV7-9 with TRBJ2-7, with 7 bases fitting TRBD1. The V segment lost 5 bases and the J segment 3 bases; nucleotides outside the gene matches: 4. Germline CDR1 reads SEHNR; CDR2 reads FQNEAQ (reference sequence). There are 13 residues in the CDR3. The CDR3 DNA is TGTGCCAGCAGCGGACAGGTTCTCTACGAGCAGTACTTC. This encodes CASSGQVLYEQYF.

This clonotype has just a few counts. The chain uses TRBV20-1 and TRBJ2-5; 9 positions match TRBD2. CDR3 size: 17 residues. J gave up 1 base and V 5 bases, and 14 bases lay outside the gene matches. Germline V gene lookup returns CDR1 DFQATT and CDR2 SNEGSKA (reference sequence). The CDR3 loop reads CSALGAGGLLRQETQYF. DNA for the CDR3: TGCAGTGCTCTCGGGGCGGGGGGGCTTCTTCGCCAAGAGACCCAGTACTTC.

This clonotype occurred many times. This chain uses TRBV4-1 with TRBJ2-7, with TRBD1 as a possible D gene (6 bases). The CDR3 spans 14 residues. Germline lookup yields CDR1 MGHRA and CDR2 YSYEKL. V lost 1 base to trimming and J lost 3 bases, with 10 bases between them. The CDR3 loop reads CASSQGTDHYEQYF. The CDR3 region has the DNA TGCGCCAGCAGCCAAGGGACAGACCACTACGAGCAGTACTTC.

This clonotype was observed a handful of times. J is TRBJ1-1 and V is TRBV28, with no clear D. The CDR3 consists of 15 residues. Germline CDR1 and CDR2: MDHEN and SYDVKM. V lost 3 bases and J 0 bases, leaving 11 bases between the germline ends. This CDR3 is CASSFVTGMNTEAFF. In DNA, the CDR3 is TGTGCCAGCAGTTTCGTAACGGGGATGAACACTGAAGCTTTCTTT.

This clonotype came up many times. The rearrangement uses TRBV14 and TRBJ1-4; D might be TRBD1 (5 bases). There are 16 residues in the CDR3. With 0 bases removed from V and 6 bases from J, the gap between germline ends came to 14 bases. Germline loops: CDR1 SGHDN, CDR2 FVKESK. The CDR3 reads CASSQDTGDGDEKLFF. The CDR3 bases are TGTGCCAGCAGCCAAGATACGGGGGACGGTGATGAAAAACTGTTTTTT. Full variable domain (outside the CDR3, taken from reference TRBV14 and TRBJ1-4): EAGVTQFPSHSVIEKGQTVTLRCDPISGHDNLYWYRRVMGKEIKFLLHFVKESKQDESGMPNNRFLAERTGGTYSTLKVQPAELEDSGVYFCASSQDTGDGDEKLFFGSGTQLSVL.

In this sample, this clonotype turned up many times. This chain connects TRBV12-3 or TRBV12-4 to TRBJ2-6; D remains ambiguous. The CDR3 consists of 16 residues. V shed 2 bases and J shed 4 bases, with 12 bases lying between them. CDR3 sequence: CASSLLGEYGANVLTF. The CDR3 DNA sequence: TGTGCCAGCAGTTTATTAGGAGAGTACGGGGCCAACGTCCTGACTTTC.

In this sample, this clonotype turned up a few times. The rearrangement uses TRBV27 and TRBJ2-1; 11 bases are shared with TRBD2. CDR3 length: 17 amino acids. Germline CDR1 is MNHEY and CDR2 is SMNVEV (reference sequence). The V gene end was trimmed by 5 bases and the J gene end by 2 bases; junction bases not matched to a gene: 8. CDR3 DNA sequence: TGTGCCAGCAGTCTAGCGGGAGGTCCCAGCACCTACAATGAGCAGTTCTTC. Translated: CASSLAGGPSTYNEQFF.

The V gene is TRBV7-3, the J gene TRBJ2-3; no reliable D call. CDR3 length: 13 residues. The V end was cut by 3 bases, the J end by 6 bases, with 10 bases between. Per the germline V gene, CDR1 is SGHTA and CDR2 is FQGTGA. The CDR3 nucleotides are TGTGCCAGCAGCTTCGTTTCGTGGGATACGCAGTATTTT. Translated: CASSFVSWDTQYF. Full variable domain (rest looked up from reference TRBV7-3 and TRBJ2-3): GAGVSQTPSNKVTEKGKYVELRCDPISGHTALYWYRQSLGQGPEFLIYFQGTGAADDSGLPNDRFFAVRPEGSVSTLKIQRTERGDSAVYLCASSFVSWDTQYFGPGTRLTVL.

As to this clonotype: The junction differs from germline at one of its ends, possibly a read error. This chain connects TRBV3-1 to TRBJ2-5; D might be TRBD1 (5 bases). Looked up from germline, CDR1 is LGHDT and CDR2 is YNNKEL (reference sequence). This CDR3 is built from 16 residues. Here the CDR3 reads CASSQEAGYPKETRYF. The CDR3 nucleotides read TGTGCCAGCAGCCAAGAGGCAGGGTACCCAAAAGAGACCCGGTACTTC.

This clonotype occurred many times. The rearrangement joins TRBV7-9 to TRBJ2-6, with D uncertain. Per the germline V gene, CDR1 is SEHNR and CDR2 is FQNEAQ (reference sequence). V lost 5 bases and J lost 1, with 15 bases in between. The CDR3 extends over 17 amino acids. The CDR3 is CASSPRVRSSGANVLTF. CDR3 nucleotides: TGTGCCAGCAGCCCCCGGGTCAGGTCTTCTGGGGCCAACGTCCTGACTTTC. Full variable domain (missing parts from reference TRBV7-9 and TRBJ2-6): DTGVSQNPRHKITKRGQNVTFRCDPISEHNRLYWYRQTLGQGPEFLTYFQNEAQLEKSRLLSDRFSAERPKGSFSTLEIQRTEQGDSAMYLCASSPRVRSSGANVLTFGAGSRLTVL.

This clonotype appeared a few times. The gene calls are TRBV7-9 and TRBJ2-2; D uncertain. The CDR3 has 14 residues. Germline V CDR1 and CDR2: SEHNR, FQNEAQ (reference sequence). The V end lost 4 bases, the J end lost 6 bases, and 12 bases lay between the germline ends. The CDR3 region has the DNA TGTGCCAGCAGCTCGACTGTTACGGCCGGGGAGCTGTTTTTT. Encoded protein: CASSSTVTAGELFF.

This clonotype showed up many times. The chain carries TRBV7-6 and TRBJ2-3; no reliable D call. V was clipped by 0 bases and J by 0 bases, with 7 bases between them. The CDR3 sequence is 15 residues long. CDR1 is SGHVS and CDR2 is FNYEAQ in the germline V gene. The CDR3 sequence is CASSLAGTSTDTQYF. CDR3 DNA sequence: TGTGCCAGCAGCTTAGCCGGAACTAGCACAGATACGCAGTATTTT.

The chain is built from TRBV27 and TRBJ2-5, with D unclear. The CDR3 has 14 residues. V was pared by 0 bases and J by 5 bases, with 10 bases between. The germline V gene encodes CDR1 MNHEY and CDR2 SMNVEV (reference sequence). The CDR3 coding sequence is TGTGCCAGCAGTTTATCAGAGAATCAGGAGACCCAGTACTTC. Translating it yields CASSLSENQETQYF.

This clonotype was counted at least ten times. This chain connects TRBV6-1 to TRBJ2-7, with TRBD1 matching 7 bases. CDR1 and CDR2 (germline): MNHNS, SASEGT. The CDR3 is 17 amino acids. V trimming: 1 base; J trimming: 5 bases; junction bases outside the gene matches: 14. The CDR3 protein is CASSEDRTYRGRNEQYF. As DNA, the CDR3 is TGTGCCAGCAGTGAAGACCGAACTTACAGGGGTCGAAACGAGCAGTACTTC.

This clonotype occurred many times. The rearrangement uses TRBV29-1 and TRBJ2-2, with a weak D call TRBD1 (6 bases). Deletions cut 6 bases from V and 15 bases from J, with 17 bases between. This CDR3 spans 11 amino acids. CDR1 is SQVTM and CDR2 is ANQGSEA in the germline V gene. CDR3 amino acids: CSVEDSLTVFF. The CDR3 DNA reads TGCAGCGTGGAGGACAGCCTTACGGTGTTTTTT.

With respect to this clonotype: A much larger clone differs from this one at a single base, so this may be a read error. This CDR3 fails to terminate in the conserved phenylalanine or tryptophan, so it likely reflects a read error. This chain uses TRBV12-3 or TRBV12-4 with TRBJ1-2, with D possibly matching TRBD1 (5 bases). This CDR3 has 13 residues. The V and J ends lost 3 bases and 0 bases respectively, with 5 bases between them. The CDR3 bases are TGTGCCAGCAGTTTGGGACCTAACTATGGCTACACCATC. It encodes CASSLGPNYGYTI.

This chain uses TRBV4-3 with TRBJ2-5; TRBD2 aligns across 8 bases. CDR1 LGHNA and CDR2 YSLEER come from the germline V gene. Trimming at V came to 4 bases and at J to 4 bases, leaving 14 bases not matched to a gene. This CDR3 region has 17 residues. CDR3 sequence: CASSPYGGSGNRETQYF. CDR3 bases: TGCGCCAGCAGCCCCTATGGTGGTAGCGGGAATCGAGAGACCCAGTACTTC.

To note about this clonotype: Possible read error: a much larger clone is one base away. V is TRBV13 and J is TRBJ2-4; the D is unclear. Germline assignment: CDR1 PRHDT and CDR2 FYEKMQ (reference sequence). The CDR3 covers 13 residues. The CDR3 DNA reads as TGTGCCAGCAACTTAGAAAGGTCCTACATTCAGTACTTC. Protein sequence: CASNLERSYIQYF.

Notes on this clonotype: A much larger clone differs from this one at a single base, so this may be a read error. The genes are TRBV20-1 and TRBJ1-4; D possibly corresponds to TRBD1 (5 bases). The CDR3 spans 14 residues. Germline V gene sequence: CDR1 DFQATT, CDR2 SNEGSKA (reference sequence). Here the CDR3 DNA reads TGCAGTGCTGCCTCAGGGCCAACTAATGGAAAACTGTTTTTT. Amino acid sequence: CSAASGPTNGKLFF.